Described below is a single T cell receptor beta chain sequence and its context. The CDR3 contains 14 residues. The germline V gene encodes CDR1 MNHNY and CDR2 SVGAGI (reference sequence). V was trimmed by 5 bases and J by 6 bases, leaving 14 bases between them. The PCR used 60 Vbeta and 13 Jbeta primers. Sequenced by immunoSEQ multiplex PCR; TCRdb stores in-frame clones only, minus some. The top ten clones hold under 4% of a sample with around 98,000 clones, roughly 73% of them seen once. This entry comes from a study of cytomegalovirus exposure and HLA in healthy donors. The chain couples TRBV6-6 to TRBJ1-5; a weak D match, TRBD1 (6 bases). This TCR was sampled from a woman aged 35 to 49 in good health and CMV-seronegative. The sample comprised PBMCs. The chain's CDR3 is CASSPTQGGQPQHF. In DNA form, the CDR3 reads TGTGCCAGCAGTCCTACCCAAGGGGGTCAGCCCCAGCATTTT.